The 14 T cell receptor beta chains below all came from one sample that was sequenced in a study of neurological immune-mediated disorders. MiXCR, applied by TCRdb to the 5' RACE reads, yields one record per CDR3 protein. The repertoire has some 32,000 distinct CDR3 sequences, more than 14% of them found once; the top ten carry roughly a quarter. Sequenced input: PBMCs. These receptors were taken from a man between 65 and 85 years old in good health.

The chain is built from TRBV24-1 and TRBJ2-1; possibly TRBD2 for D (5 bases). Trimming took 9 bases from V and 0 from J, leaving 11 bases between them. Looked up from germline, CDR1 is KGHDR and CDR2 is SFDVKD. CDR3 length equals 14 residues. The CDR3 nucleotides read TGTGCCACCGGCCTCGAGGGCTCCTACAATGAGCAGTTCTTC. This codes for CATGLEGSYNEQFF.

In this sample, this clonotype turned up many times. In DNA, the CDR3 is TGTGCCAGCAGCCCCGCGAGTAATACAGATACGCAGTATTTT. It yields the protein CASSPASNTDTQYF. The V and J genes are TRBV7-3 and TRBJ2-3; D is uncertain. The CDR3 is 14 amino acids. CDR1 SGHTA and CDR2 FQGTGA come from the germline V gene. Trimming took off 5 bases at V and 3 bases at J, with 12 bases between the two ends.

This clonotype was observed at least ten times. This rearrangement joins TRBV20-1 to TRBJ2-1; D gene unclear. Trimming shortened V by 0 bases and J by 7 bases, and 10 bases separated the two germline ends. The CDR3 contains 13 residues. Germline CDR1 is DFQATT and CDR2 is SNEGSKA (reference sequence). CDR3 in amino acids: CSARDGLRNEQFF. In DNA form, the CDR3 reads TGCAGTGCTAGAGATGGGCTCCGGAATGAGCAGTTCTTC.

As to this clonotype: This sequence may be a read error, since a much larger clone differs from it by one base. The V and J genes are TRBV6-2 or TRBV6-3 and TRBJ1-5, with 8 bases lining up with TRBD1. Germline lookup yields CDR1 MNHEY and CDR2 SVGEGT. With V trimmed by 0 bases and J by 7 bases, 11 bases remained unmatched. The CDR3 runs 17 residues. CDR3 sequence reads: CASSYSSLRGRVQPQHF. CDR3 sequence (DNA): TGTGCCAGCAGTTACTCGTCGCTCAGGGGGCGTGTGCAGCCCCAGCATTTT.

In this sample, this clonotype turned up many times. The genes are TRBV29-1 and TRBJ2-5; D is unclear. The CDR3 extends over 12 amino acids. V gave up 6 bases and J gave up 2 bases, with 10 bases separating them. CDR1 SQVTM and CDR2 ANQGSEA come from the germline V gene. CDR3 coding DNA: TGCAGCGTCAACCAGGTACAAGAGACCCAGTACTTC. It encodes CSVNQVQETQYF.

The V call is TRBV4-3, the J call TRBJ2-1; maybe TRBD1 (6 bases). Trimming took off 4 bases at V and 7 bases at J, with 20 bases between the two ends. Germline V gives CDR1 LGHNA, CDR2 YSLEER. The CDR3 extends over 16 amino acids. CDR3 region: CASSPPESRGGNEQFF. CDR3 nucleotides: TGCGCCAGCAGCCCTCCCGAATCTAGAGGGGGAAATGAGCAGTTCTTC.

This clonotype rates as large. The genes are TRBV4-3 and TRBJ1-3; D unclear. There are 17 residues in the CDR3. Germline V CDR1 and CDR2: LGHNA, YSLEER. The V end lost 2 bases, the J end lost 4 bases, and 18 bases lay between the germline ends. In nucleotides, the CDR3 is TGCGCCAGCAGCCAAAGGTGGGGTGGGAGGCCCGGAAACACCATATATTTT. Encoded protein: CASSQRWGGRPGNTIYF.

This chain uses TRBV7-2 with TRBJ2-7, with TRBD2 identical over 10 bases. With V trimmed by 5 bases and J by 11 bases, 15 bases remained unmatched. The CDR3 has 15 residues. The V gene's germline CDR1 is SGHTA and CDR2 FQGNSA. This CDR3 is CASSPAPGLAEKEYF. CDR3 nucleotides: TGTGCCAGCAGCCCGGCCCCTGGACTAGCGGAAAAGGAGTACTTC.

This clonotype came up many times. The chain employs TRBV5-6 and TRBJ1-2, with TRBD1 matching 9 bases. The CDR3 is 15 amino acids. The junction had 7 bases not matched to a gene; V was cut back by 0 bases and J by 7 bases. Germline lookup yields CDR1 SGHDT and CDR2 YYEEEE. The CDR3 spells CASSLGPTGGFGYTF. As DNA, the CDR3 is TGTGCCAGCAGCTTGGGGCCGACAGGGGGGTTTGGCTACACCTTC.

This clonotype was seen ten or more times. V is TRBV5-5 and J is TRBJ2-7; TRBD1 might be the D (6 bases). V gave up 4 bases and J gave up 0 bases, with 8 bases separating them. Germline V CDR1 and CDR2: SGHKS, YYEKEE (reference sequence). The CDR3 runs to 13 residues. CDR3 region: CASSRDTSYEQYF. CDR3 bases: TGTGCCAGCAGCCGGGACACCTCCTACGAGCAGTACTTC.

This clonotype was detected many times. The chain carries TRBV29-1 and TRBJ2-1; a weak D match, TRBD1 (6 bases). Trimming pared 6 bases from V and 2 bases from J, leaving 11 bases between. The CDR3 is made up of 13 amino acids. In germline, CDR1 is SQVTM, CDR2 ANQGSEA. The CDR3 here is CSVLTGAYNEQFF. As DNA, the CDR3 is TGCAGCGTCCTGACAGGAGCCTACAATGAGCAGTTCTTC.

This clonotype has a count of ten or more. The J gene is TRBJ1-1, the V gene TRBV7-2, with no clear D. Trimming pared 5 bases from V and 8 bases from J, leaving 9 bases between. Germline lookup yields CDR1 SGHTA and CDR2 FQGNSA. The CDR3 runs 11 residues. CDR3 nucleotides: TGTGCCAGCAGCGGGCAGAGAGAAGCTTTCTTT. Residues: CASSGQREAFF. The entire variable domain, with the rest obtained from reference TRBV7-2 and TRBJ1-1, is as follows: GAGVSQSPSNKVTEKGKDVELRCDPISGHTALYWYRQSLGQGLEFLIYFQGNSAPDKSGLPSDRFSAERTGGSVSTLTIQRTQQEDSAVYLCASSGQREAFFGQGTRLTVV.

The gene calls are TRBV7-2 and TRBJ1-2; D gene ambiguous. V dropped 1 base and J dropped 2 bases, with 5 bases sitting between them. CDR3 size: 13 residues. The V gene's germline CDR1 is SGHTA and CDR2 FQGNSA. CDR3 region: CASSLGHNYGYTF. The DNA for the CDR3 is TGTGCCAGCAGCTTAGGACACAACTATGGCTACACCTTC.

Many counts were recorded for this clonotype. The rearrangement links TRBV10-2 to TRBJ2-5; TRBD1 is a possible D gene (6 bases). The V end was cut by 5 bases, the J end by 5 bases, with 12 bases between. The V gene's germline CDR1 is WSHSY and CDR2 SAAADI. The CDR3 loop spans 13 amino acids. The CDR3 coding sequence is TGCGCCAGCAGTCTTACAGGGTTGGAGACCCAGTACTTC. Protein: CASSLTGLETQYF.